Each of the 5 T cell receptor beta chains below was sequenced from the same sample in a study of read filtering for tumor transcriptome and immune sequencing. Molecular barcoded adaptors covering alpha/delta and beta/gamma chains were used on approximately 440 ng RNA. TCRdb re-analysed the reads in MiXCR, keeping a single row per CDR3 protein. The sample contains about 25,000 distinct CDR3 sequences, approximately 22% of which appear only once. The sample taken for sequencing was a population of CD138-negative cells sorted from bone marrow. The receptors were gathered from a donor at least 40 years old with multiple myeloma.

This chain joins TRBV5-6 and TRBJ2-1; D unclear. Trimming pared 0 bases from V and 1 base from J, leaving 11 bases between. CDR1 is SGHDT and CDR2 is YYEEEE in the germline V gene. The length of the CDR3 is 16 residues. In DNA form, the CDR3 reads TGTGCCAGCAGCTTGGAGGCAGCCAGATCCTACAATGAGCAGTTCTTC. Protein: CASSLEAARSYNEQFF.

This clonotype showed up many times. An end of the junction differs from the germline gene, which may be a read error. In DNA form, the CDR3 reads TGTGCCAGCCCACCAGCACCGGACTACGAGCAGTACTTC. This encodes CASPPAPDYEQYF. V and J are TRBV18 and TRBJ2-7; D is unclear. Germline CDR1 and CDR2: KGHSH and LQKENI. The CDR3 contains 13 residues.

This chain joins TRBV6-5 and TRBJ2-3, with 8 bases lining up with TRBD1. In germline, CDR1 is MNHEY, CDR2 SVGAGI. V was clipped by 6 bases and J by 5 bases; unmatched bases: 4. The CDR3 is made up of 13 amino acids. CDR3 sequence: CASRPGTGDTQYF. For the CDR3, the DNA is TGTGCCAGCAGACCCGGGACAGGAGATACGCAGTATTTT.

This clonotype has just a few counts. The chain uses TRBV27 and TRBJ2-5, with D possibly called TRBD1 or TRBD2 (5 bases each). This CDR3 region has 14 residues. Trimming shortened V by 0 bases and J by 6 bases, and 11 bases separated the two germline ends. Germline-derived CDR1 and CDR2 are MNHEY and SMNVEV (reference sequence). CDR3 DNA: TGTGCCAGCAGTTTATCCCCGGGGCAGAAGACCCAGTACTTC. Its translation is CASSLSPGQKTQYF.

The table lists this clonotype with many counts. The J gene is TRBJ2-7, the V gene TRBV4-1; tentative D call: TRBD1 (6 bases). Trimming removed 5 bases from V and 2 bases from J, with 13 bases in between. Germline assignment: CDR1 MGHRA and CDR2 YSYEKL. This CDR3 comprises 14 residues. The CDR3 loop is CASSKLRTAYEQYF. The CDR3 DNA reads TGCGCCAGCAGCAAGCTCCGGACAGCCTACGAGCAGTACTTC.